The rows below give T cell receptor beta chains drawn from one sample of a study of OX40 agonist ivuxolimab in advanced cancers. Sequencing was performed with immunoSEQ multiplex PCR; in TCRdb, only in-frame clones are kept and a portion is missing. The sample has some 41,000 clones; around 90% are singletons. Sequenced here: CD4+ or CD8+ T cells sorted from blood, sampled in a trial of the OX40 agonist ivuxolimab. These receptors came from an adult with an advanced solid tumor such as melanoma, head and neck, liver or kidney cancer. Each CDR3 is given with its conserved first and last residue.

j_call v_call cdr3_aa
TRBJ2-2 TRBV29-1 CSVEAGLNGELFF
TRBJ1-3 TRBV5-5 CASSWGPPVASGNTIYF
TRBJ2-1 TRBV29-1 CSVEDPSGSVNEQFF
TRBJ2-7 TRBV2 CASSSTAYEQYF
TRBJ1-4 TRBV30 CAWILSVIEKLFF
TRBJ2-2 TRBV5-6 CASSRDGANTGELFF
TRBJ2-7 TRBV4-1 CASSQTSGEQYF
TRBJ2-5 TRBV30 CAWSTGVGKETQYF
TRBJ2-7 TRBV5-4 CASSSGGGKGSYEQYF
TRBJ1-2 TRBV5-1 CASSPRGGAGGYTF
TRBJ2-4 TRBV2 CASSDPGGSKNIQYF
TRBJ2-1 TRBV7-9 CASSSRDSAYNEQFF
TRBJ2-3 TRBV7-6 CASSLAAGGATDTQYF
TRBJ2-7 TRBV9 CASSVGGGTGHYEQYF
TRBJ2-7 TRBV5-1 CASSLDTSGRVTYEQYF
TRBJ2-7 TRBV2 CASSELGEQYF
TRBJ1-4 TRBV19 CASSLYPPGRYNEKLFF
TRBJ2-7 TRBV7-6 CASSTSGGALNEQYF
TRBJ2-7 TRBV14 CASSQRLADEQYF
TRBJ2-7 TRBV13 CASRLQGTSSYEQYF
TRBJ2-1 TRBV27 CASSFSGAGEQFF
TRBJ1-2 TRBV28 CASSLGQERGGYTF
TRBJ1-2 TRBV19 CASSSPGGYGYTF
TRBJ2-7 TRBV5-1 CASSLAGQDKGYEQYF
TRBJ2-2 TRBV27 CASSLTTDTGELFF
TRBJ2-5 TRBV27 CASSAAGIRTQYF
TRBJ1-1 TRBV28 CASRPGRTEAFF
TRBJ2-7 TRBV2 CASTSRDTSYEQYF
TRBJ1-1 TRBV27 CASSSLPPNGEAFF
TRBJ2-5 TRBV27 CASSAAGVETQYF
TRBJ1-2 TRBV6-1 CASKGTDYGYTF
TRBJ2-2 TRBV2 CASIAASGELFF
TRBJ2-4 TRBV11-3 CASSLVFREAKNIQYF
TRBJ2-7 TRBV4-1 CASSQEGLAGPVVYEQYF
TRBJ2-4 TRBV5-4 CASSFSYRGNIQYF
TRBJ1-3 TRBV11-2 CASSGTASGNTIYF
TRBJ2-2 TRBV5-6 CASSLVDGGELFF
TRBJ2-7 TRBV7-2 CASSRRDGIYEQYF
TRBJ2-7 TRBV7-6 CASSSAGGYEQYF
TRBJ2-1 TRBV9 CASSGAAGGAYNEQFF
TRBJ2-2 TRBV29-1 CSVVGGQGAVWELFF
TRBJ1-2 TRBV4-1 CASSQEDRQTYGYTF